One T cell receptor beta chain is described in this entry. The data belong to a study of blood T cell repertoires in COVID-19. On the study more broadly: Samples representing acute and convalescent COVID-19 were sourced from the United States, Italy and Spain.

J gave up 7 bases and V 2 bases, and 9 bases lay outside the gene matches. The CDR3 is 16 amino acids. Germline values: CDR1 KGHSH, CDR2 LQKENI. Study processing details: Using reference gene primer amplification, nucleated cell counts were estimated. Sequencing used immunoSEQ multiplex PCR; TCRdb keeps in-frame clones, though not all of them. The V and J calls and the clone size are those of that table, but D and trimming were determined from the DNA. Counted here are around 200,000 clones, approximately 87% occurring once; the ten biggest clones make up roughly 3.3%. The chain joins TRBV18 to TRBJ2-4; TRBD1 agrees at 9 bases. The origin of this receptor is a man between 18 and 29 years old with active or convalescent COVID-19. The specimen sequenced was peripheral blood. The CDR3 DNA sequence: TGTGCCAGCTCACCAGCGGGACAGGGATCCGGGAACATTCAGTACTTC. This encodes CASSPAGQGSGNIQYF.